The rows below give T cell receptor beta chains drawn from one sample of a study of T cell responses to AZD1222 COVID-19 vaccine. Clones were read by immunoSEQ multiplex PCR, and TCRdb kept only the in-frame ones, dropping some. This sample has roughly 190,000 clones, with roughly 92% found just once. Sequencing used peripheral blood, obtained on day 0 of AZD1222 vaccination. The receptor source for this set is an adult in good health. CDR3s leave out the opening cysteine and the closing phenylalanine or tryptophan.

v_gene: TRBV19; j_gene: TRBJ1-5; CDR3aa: ASNPGQGGSQPQH
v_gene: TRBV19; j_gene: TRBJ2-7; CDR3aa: ASSGGAYEQY
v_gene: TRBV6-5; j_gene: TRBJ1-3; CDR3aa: ASTEAGPSGNTIY
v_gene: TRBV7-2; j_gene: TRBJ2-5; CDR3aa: ASSLRSGETQY
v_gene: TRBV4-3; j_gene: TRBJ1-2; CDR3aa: ASSQGLSGQGAIYGYT
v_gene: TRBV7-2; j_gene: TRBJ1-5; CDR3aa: ASSLDNGNQPQH
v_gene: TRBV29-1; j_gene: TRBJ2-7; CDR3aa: SGGQTYEQY
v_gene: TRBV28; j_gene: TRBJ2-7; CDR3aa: ASSFIFPNGLQELPSYEQY
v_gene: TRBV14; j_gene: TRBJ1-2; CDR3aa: ASSQDTGGANYGYT
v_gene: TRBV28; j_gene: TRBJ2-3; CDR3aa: ASSFSHKSDTQY
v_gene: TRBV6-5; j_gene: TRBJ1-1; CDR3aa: ASSRDRVSTEAF
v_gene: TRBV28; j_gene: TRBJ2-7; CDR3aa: ASSSLSPGNYEQY
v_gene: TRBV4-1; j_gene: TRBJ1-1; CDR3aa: ASSQGQGAWTEAF
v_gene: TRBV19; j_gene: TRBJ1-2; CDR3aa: ASLEGDRRVYGYT
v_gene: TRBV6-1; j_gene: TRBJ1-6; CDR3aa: ASSELISSPLH
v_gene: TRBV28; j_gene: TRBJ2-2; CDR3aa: ASSPQGTGLPGELF
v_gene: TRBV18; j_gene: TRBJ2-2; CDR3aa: ASSPSGGGASGELF
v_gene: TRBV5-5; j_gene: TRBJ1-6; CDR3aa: ASSLAGGSNSPLH
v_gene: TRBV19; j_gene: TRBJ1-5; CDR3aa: ASSKQAYGNQPQH
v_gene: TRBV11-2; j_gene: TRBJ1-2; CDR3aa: ASSLGRDGNYGYT